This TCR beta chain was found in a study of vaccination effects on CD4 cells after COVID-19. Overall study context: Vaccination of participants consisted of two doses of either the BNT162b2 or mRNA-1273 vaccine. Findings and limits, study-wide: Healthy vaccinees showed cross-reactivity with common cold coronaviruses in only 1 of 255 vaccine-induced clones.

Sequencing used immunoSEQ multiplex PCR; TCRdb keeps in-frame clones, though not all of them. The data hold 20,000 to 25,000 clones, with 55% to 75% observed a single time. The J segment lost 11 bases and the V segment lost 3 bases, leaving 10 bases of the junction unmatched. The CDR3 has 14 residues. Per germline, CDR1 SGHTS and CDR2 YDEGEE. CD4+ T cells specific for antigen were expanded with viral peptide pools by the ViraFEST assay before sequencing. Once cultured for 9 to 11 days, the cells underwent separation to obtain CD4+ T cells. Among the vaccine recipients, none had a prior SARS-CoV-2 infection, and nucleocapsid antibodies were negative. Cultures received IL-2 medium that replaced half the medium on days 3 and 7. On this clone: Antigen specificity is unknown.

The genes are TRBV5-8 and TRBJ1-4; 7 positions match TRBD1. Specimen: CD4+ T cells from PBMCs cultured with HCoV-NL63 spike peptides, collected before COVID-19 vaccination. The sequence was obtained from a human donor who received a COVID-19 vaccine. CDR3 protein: CASSSIQGGDKLFF. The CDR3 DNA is TGTGCCAGCAGCTCGATTCAGGGGGGGGATAAACTGTTTTTT.